This paragraph covers one T cell receptor (beta chain) sequence. Antigen unknown. Points from the study as a whole: Tumor Tregs overlapped most with tumor, then blood, naive CD4+ cells.

V lost 6 bases and J 6 bases, leaving 18 bases between the germline ends. The CDR3 length is 13 residues. The V gene's germline CDR1 is DFQATT and CDR2 SNEGSKA (reference sequence). Cells sorted as Tregs were CD4+, CD25+ and CD127-/low. Via MiXCR, TCRdb re-called the 5' RACE reads, giving one row per CDR3 protein. The sample consists of more than 9,500 distinct CDR3 sequences, approximately 50% of them appearing once. V gene TRBV20-1 combines with J gene TRBJ2-7; unclear D gene. The TCR was taken from a female donor with breast cancer. The sequenced material came from tumor-infiltrating Tregs sorted from the breast tumor. CDR3 nucleotides: TGCAGTGCCCATAGTAATATCGAGTGCGAGCAGTACGTC. It specifies CSAHSNIECEQYV.